This T cell receptor (beta chain) was observed in a study of blood T cell repertoires in COVID-19. As processed by the authors: Reference gene primers were amplified, and this amplification served to estimate nucleated cell counts. Only in-frame clones appear in the TCRdb table, and some are missing; sequencing was by immunoSEQ multiplex PCR. V, J and clone size reflect that table, while D and trimming were determined from the DNA. In the table there are over 130,000 clones, around four fifths of which are singletons. CDR1 MGHRA and CDR2 YSYEKL come from the germline V gene. The V and J ends lost 0 bases and 1 base, in that order; junction bases with no gene match: 4. The CDR3 sequence is 16 residues long.

The TCR comes from a woman of 80 years or more with acute or convalescent COVID-19. The chain recombines TRBV4-1 with TRBJ2-7; 9 positions agree with TRBD2. Input material: peripheral blood. CDR3 nucleotides: TGCGCCAGCAGCCAAGAGGGGCTAGCGGGATCCTACGAGCAGTACTTC. Encoded protein: CASSQEGLAGSYEQYF.